The 24 T cell receptor beta chains below were found in one sample sequenced in a study of control samples from healthy donors and cancer patients (dated by TCRdb to the early 2020s). Library creation used the immunoSEQ multiplex PCR assay. TCRdb re-hosts the immuneACCESS table, in-frame sequences only. Its copies lack some clones; in the studies checked, an unresolved V gene accounts for under half of them, and the cause for the rest is not known. The sample table lists over 65,000 clones, roughly nine tenths of them with a count of one. Clones ranked in the top ten supply about 8.6% of the sample. The sequenced material came from PBMCs. These TCRs come from a woman between 45 and 65 years old with colorectal cancer.

The J gene is TRBJ2-4, the V gene TRBV4-3; D perhaps matches TRBD2 (6 bases). This CDR3 has 12 amino acids. Deletions cut 1 base from V and 9 bases from J, with 7 bases between. Germline CDR1 reads LGHNA; CDR2 reads YSLEER. CDR3 sequence reads: CASSQAGGIQYF. The CDR3 nucleotides are TGCGCCAGCAGCCAAGCCGGGGGCATTCAGTACTTC.

The chain employs TRBV5-1 and TRBJ2-5; 11 nucleotides agree with TRBD2. Per germline, CDR1 SGHRS and CDR2 YFSETQ. CDR3 length: 13 residues. The J segment lost 9 bases and the V segment lost 1 base, leaving 2 bases of the junction unmatched. CDR3 sequence (DNA): TGCGCCAGCAGCTTGTATAGCGGGAGGGCCCAGTACTTC. Amino acids: CASSLYSGRAQYF.

This clone was picked up a small number of times. This could be a read error, since a much larger clone is one nucleotide away. The chain joins TRBV5-1 to TRBJ1-2; weak D call: TRBD1 (5 bases). V dropped 3 bases and J dropped 6 bases, with 12 bases sitting between them. CDR3 length: 13 amino acids. The germline V gene has CDR1 SGHRS and CDR2 YFSETQ. The CDR3 loop reads CASSWGGGDGYTF. The CDR3 bases are TGCGCCAGCAGCTGGGGCGGGGGGGATGGCTACACCTTC.

With respect to this clone: This sample also contains other DNA sequences that code for the same CDR3. The chain joins TRBV5-1 to TRBJ2-5, with D unclear. This CDR3 has 11 residues. Looked up from germline, CDR1 is SGHRS and CDR2 is YFSETQ. V was trimmed by 4 bases and J by 1 base, leaving 2 bases between them. CDR3 amino acids: CASSLQETQYF. The CDR3 nucleotides read TGCGCCAGCAGCCTCCAAGAGACCCAGTACTTC.

This clone was seen only a few times. The rearrangement links TRBV6-5 to TRBJ1-3; 10 bases are shared with TRBD1. Germline V lookup: CDR1 MNHEY, CDR2 SVGAGI. This CDR3 contains 15 residues. With 5 bases clipped from V and 4 bases from J, the junction kept 5 bases outside the gene matches. The CDR3 coding sequence is TGTGCCAGCAGTCGACAGGGGGCGCGAGGAAACACCATATATTTT. It encodes CASSRQGARGNTIYF.

The V gene is TRBV3-1 (or the pseudogene TRBV3-2), the J gene TRBJ1-6; D remains ambiguous. The V end lost 3 bases, the J end lost 9 bases, and 21 bases lay between the germline ends. Germline assignment: CDR1 LGHDT and CDR2 YNNKEL (reference sequence). The CDR3 is 17 amino acids. The DNA of the CDR3 is TGTGCCAGCAGCCAGGAAGCGGGAGGCAGTAGTTTTTCACCCCTCCACTTT. It yields the protein CASSQEAGGSSFSPLHF.

V and J are TRBV4-3 and TRBJ1-3; unclear D gene. This CDR3 is 15 amino acids long. Looked up from germline, CDR1 is LGHNA and CDR2 is YSLEER. Trimming removed 0 bases from V and 4 bases from J, with 10 bases in between. CDR3 in amino acids: CASSQDAGSGNTIYF. The CDR3 nucleotides are TGCGCCAGCAGCCAAGATGCGGGTAGCGGAAACACCATATATTTT.

The J gene is TRBJ2-3, the V gene TRBV30; no reliable D call. Trimming took off 3 bases at V and 7 bases at J, with 11 bases between the two ends. CDR1 is GTSNPN, CDR2 SVGIG, per germline (reference sequence). CDR3 length equals 12 residues. DNA of the CDR3: TGTGCCTGGAGGGTTGTGGAAAATACGCAGTATTTT. Protein: CAWRVVENTQYF.

This sequence joins TRBV5-1 and TRBJ2-5; 16 bases are shared with TRBD2. CDR3 length: 17 amino acids. Germline CDR1 is SGHRS and CDR2 is YFSETQ. J was trimmed by 3 bases and V by 4 bases; bases with no gene match: 6. CDR3 DNA sequence: TGCGCCAGCAGCACGGGGACTAGCGGGGGGGCCGAAGAGACCCAGTACTTC. Translating it yields CASSTGTSGGAEETQYF.

The genes are TRBV19 and TRBJ2-2; TRBD1 aligns across 9 bases. CDR3 length: 15 residues. Germline assignment: CDR1 LNHDA and CDR2 SQIVND (reference sequence). Losses at the gene ends were 10 bases for V and 2 bases for J; bases not matched to a gene: 8. In DNA, the CDR3 is TGTGCCACCCGGACAGGGGATACCAACACCGGGGAGCTGTTTTTT. Protein sequence: CATRTGDTNTGELFF.

This chain connects TRBV6-2 or TRBV6-3 to TRBJ2-5; no clear D gene. CDR3 length equals 16 residues. V lost 2 bases and J 2 bases, leaving 15 bases between the germline ends. The V gene's germline CDR1 is MNHEY and CDR2 SVGEGT. CDR3 bases: TGTGCCAGCAGTTACGGCGCTGGGATCGCTCAAGAGACCCAGTACTTC. This codes for CASSYGAGIAQETQYF.

The gene calls are TRBV30 and TRBJ1-4, with TRBD1 matching over 7 bases. The CDR3 loop spans 13 amino acids. V shed 2 bases and J 10 bases; nucleotides not matched to a gene: 7. Germline CDR1 and CDR2: GTSNPN and SVGIG (reference sequence). Here the CDR3 DNA reads TGTGCCTGGAGTTCCAGGGGGTTGGGAAAACTGTTTTTT. Amino acids: CAWSSRGLGKLFF.

The chain uses TRBV11-3 and TRBJ2-4, with TRBD1 as a possible D gene (6 bases). This CDR3 has 14 residues. V lost 4 bases and J 8 bases, leaving 15 bases between the germline ends. Germline V gene sequence: CDR1 SGHNT, CDR2 YENEEA. The CDR3 DNA reads as TGTGCCAGCAGCTCGGGACACGGGGTTGACATTCAGTACTTC. Translated, it gives CASSSGHGVDIQYF.

V is TRBV20-1 and J is TRBJ1-5; D not certain. This CDR3 has 15 amino acids. The germline CDR1 and CDR2 sequences are DFQATT and SNEGSKA (reference sequence). Deletions cut 3 bases from V and 2 bases from J, with 14 bases between. In nucleotides, the CDR3 is TGCAGTGCTAGTTATGAGGGTCTGGGCAATCAGCCCCAGCATTTT. This sequence encodes CSASYEGLGNQPQHF.

The J gene is TRBJ2-7, the V gene TRBV5-1; 10 bases map to TRBD1. V shed 0 bases, J shed 10 bases, and the junction held 7 bases outside the gene matches. CDR1 is SGHRS, CDR2 YFSETQ, per germline. The CDR3 totals 14 residues. The CDR3 nucleotides are TGCGCCAGCAGCTTGGGGGACAGGGGTTCTCTACAGTACGTC. It is translated as CASSLGDRGSLQYV.

This chain uses TRBV15 with TRBJ2-1; 9 nucleotides line up with TRBD1. Germline V lookup: CDR1 LNHNV, CDR2 YYDKDF (reference sequence). The trim removed 1 base at V and 9 bases at J, leaving 10 bases unmatched. The CDR3 is made up of 16 amino acids. The CDR3 is CATSRGPGTGYGEQFF. CDR3 DNA: TGTGCCACCAGCAGAGGCCCCGGGACAGGGTACGGTGAGCAGTTCTTC.

The chain combines TRBV12-5 with TRBJ2-7; no reliable D call. In germline, CDR1 is LGHNT, CDR2 FRNRAP. The CDR3 is 13 amino acids. V lost 6 bases and J 3 bases, leaving 12 bases between the germline ends. CDR3 DNA: TGTGCTAGTGGCTACCCGGACGGCTACGAGCAGTACGTC. Residues: CASGYPDGYEQYV.

This chain connects TRBV2 to TRBJ2-2, with unresolved D. V was pared by 9 bases and J by 1 base, with 3 bases between. CDR1 is SNHLY and CDR2 is FYNNEI in the germline V gene. This CDR3 contains 11 residues. For the CDR3, the DNA is TGTGCCAGTGAGAACACCGGGGAGCTGTTTTTT. Protein product: CASENTGELFF.

The V gene is TRBV6-2 or TRBV6-3, the J gene TRBJ2-7, with TRBD1 matching 7 bases. The J segment lost 2 bases and the V segment lost 5 bases, leaving 9 bases of the junction unmatched. The length of the CDR3 is 15 residues. In germline, CDR1 is MNHEY, CDR2 SVGEGT. CDR3 in amino acids: CASSPDRDRTYEQYV. The DNA of the CDR3 is TGTGCCAGCAGTCCCGACCGGGACAGAACCTACGAGCAGTACGTC.

This clone was observed a single time. The chain combines TRBV28 with TRBJ1-5; D unresolved. V gave up 3 bases and J gave up 6 bases, with 15 bases separating them. The CDR3 is 15 amino acids. In germline, CDR1 is MDHEN, CDR2 SYDVKM. The CDR3 DNA reads TGTGCCAGCAGTTTTGATACGGGAGTTAGTCAGCCCCAGCATTTT. This encodes CASSFDTGVSQPQHF.

The rearrangement uses TRBV4-3 and TRBJ2-1; D tentatively fits TRBD1 or TRBD2 (5 bases each). Trimming pared 1 base from V and 2 bases from J, leaving 9 bases between. The CDR3 has 15 amino acids. CDR1 LGHNA and CDR2 YSLEER come from the germline V gene. The CDR3 DNA is TGCGCCAGCAGCCAAGTCCCGGGACCCTACAATGAGCAGTTCTTC. Amino acids: CASSQVPGPYNEQFF.

This chain connects TRBV25-1 to TRBJ2-7; D is unclear. Germline CDR1 is MGHDK and CDR2 is SYGVNS. V was pared by 5 bases and J by 6 bases, with 14 bases between. The CDR3 is 13 amino acids. The CDR3 DNA reads TGTGCCAGCAGTTGGGCAGGTTCCAGCGAGCAGTACGTC. It translates to CASSWAGSSEQYV.

V is TRBV4-1 and J is TRBJ2-3; D may be TRBD2 (5 bases). Germline CDR1 is MGHRA and CDR2 is YSYEKL. V lost 4 bases and J lost 0, with 14 bases in between. The CDR3 is 16 residues long. The CDR3 is CASSPGVATSTDTQYF. DNA for the CDR3: TGCGCCAGCAGCCCCGGGGTAGCCACTAGCACAGATACGCAGTATTTT.

The V and J genes are TRBV4-1 and TRBJ2-2; 7 nucleotides align to TRBD1. Germline lookup yields CDR1 MGHRA and CDR2 YSYEKL. CDR3 length: 16 residues. Trimming removed 0 bases from V and 1 base from J; junction bases left unmatched: 2. The CDR3 protein is CASSQDRTGNTGELFF. The CDR3 DNA reads as TGCGCCAGCAGCCAAGACAGGACAGGGAACACCGGGGAGCTGTTTTTT.